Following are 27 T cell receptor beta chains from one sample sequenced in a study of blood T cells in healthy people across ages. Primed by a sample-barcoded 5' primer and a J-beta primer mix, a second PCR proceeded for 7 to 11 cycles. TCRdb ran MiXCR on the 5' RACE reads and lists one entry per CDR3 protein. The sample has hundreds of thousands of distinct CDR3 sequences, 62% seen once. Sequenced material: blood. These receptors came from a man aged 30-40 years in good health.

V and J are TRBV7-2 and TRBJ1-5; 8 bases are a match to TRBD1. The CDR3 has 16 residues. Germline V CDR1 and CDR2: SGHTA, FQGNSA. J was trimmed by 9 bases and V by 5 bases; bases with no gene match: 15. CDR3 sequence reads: CASSPFDRGIRGPQHF. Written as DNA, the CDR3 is TGTGCCAGCAGCCCCTTTGACAGGGGAATTCGTGGGCCCCAGCATTTT.

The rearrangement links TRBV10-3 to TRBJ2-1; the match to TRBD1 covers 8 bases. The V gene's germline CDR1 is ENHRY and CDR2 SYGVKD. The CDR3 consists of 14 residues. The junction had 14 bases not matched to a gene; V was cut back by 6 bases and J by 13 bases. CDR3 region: CAIRGQGKGETQFF. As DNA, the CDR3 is TGTGCCATCAGAGGACAGGGAAAGGGAGAGACCCAGTTCTTC.

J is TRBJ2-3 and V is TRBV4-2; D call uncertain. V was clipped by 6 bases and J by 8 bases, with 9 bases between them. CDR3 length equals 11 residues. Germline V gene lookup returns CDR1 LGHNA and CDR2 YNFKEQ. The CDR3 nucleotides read TGTGCCAGCAGATCCGGGCGTACGCAGTATTTT. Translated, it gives CASRSGRTQYF.

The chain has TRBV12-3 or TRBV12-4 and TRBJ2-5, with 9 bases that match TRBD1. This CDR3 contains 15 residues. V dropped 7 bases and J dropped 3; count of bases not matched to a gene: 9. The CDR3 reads CASTRQGQGKETQYF. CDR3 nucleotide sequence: TGTGCCAGCACCCGTCAAGGACAGGGGAAAGAGACCCAGTACTTC.

This CDR3 is CASSRTSGTGKETQYF. CDR3 bases: TGTGCCAGCAGCCGTACCTCAGGGACAGGGAAAGAGACCCAGTACTTC. This rearrangement joins TRBV5-8 to TRBJ2-5, with 9 bases lining up with TRBD1. The CDR3 is 16 residues long. Germline CDR1 and CDR2: SGHTS and YDEGEE. The trim removed 4 bases at V and 3 bases at J, leaving 10 bases unmatched.

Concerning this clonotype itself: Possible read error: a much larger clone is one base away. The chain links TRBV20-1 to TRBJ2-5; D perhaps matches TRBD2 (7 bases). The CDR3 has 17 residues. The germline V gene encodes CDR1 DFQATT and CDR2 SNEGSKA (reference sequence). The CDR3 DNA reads TGCCGTGCTAGAGACACCTTTGGCGGGGGCTCCCTAGAGACCCAGTACTTC. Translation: CRARDTFGGGSLETQYF.

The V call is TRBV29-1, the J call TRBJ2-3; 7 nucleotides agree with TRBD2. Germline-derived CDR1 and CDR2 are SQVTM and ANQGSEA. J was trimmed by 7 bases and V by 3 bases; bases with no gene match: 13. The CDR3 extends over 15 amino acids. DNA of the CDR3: TGCAGCGTTGAGTTAGTCAGGACTAGGACGTATACGCAGTATTTT. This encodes CSVELVRTRTYTQYF.

The CDR3 loop reads CASSRLTDGNTIYF. DNA of the CDR3: TGTGCCAGCAGCCGGCTTACGGATGGAAACACCATATATTTT. This rearrangement joins TRBV9 to TRBJ1-3; D gene ambiguous. The germline gives CDR1 SGDLS, CDR2 YYNGEE. The length of the CDR3 is 14 residues. Trimming removed 4 bases at V and 3 bases at J, with 11 bases between.

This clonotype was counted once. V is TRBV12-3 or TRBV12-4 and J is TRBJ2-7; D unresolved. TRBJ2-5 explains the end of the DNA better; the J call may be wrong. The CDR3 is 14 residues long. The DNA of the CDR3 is TGTGCCAGCAGTTCGGCTTCCATCGGAGAGACCCAGTACTTC. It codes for CASSSASIGETQYF.

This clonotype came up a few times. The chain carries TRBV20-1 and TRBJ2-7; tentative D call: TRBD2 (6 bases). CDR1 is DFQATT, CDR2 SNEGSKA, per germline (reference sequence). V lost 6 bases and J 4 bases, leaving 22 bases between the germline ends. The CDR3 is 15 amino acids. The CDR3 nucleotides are TGCAGTGCCGTAGAGGGGCGGGGAGCGTATTACGAGCAGTACTTC. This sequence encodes CSAVEGRGAYYEQYF.

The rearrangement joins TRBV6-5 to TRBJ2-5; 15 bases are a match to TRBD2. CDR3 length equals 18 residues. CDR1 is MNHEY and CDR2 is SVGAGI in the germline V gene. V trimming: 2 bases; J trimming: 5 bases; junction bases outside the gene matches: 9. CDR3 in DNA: TGTGCCAGCAGTTACCTAGGACTAGCGGGGGGGCCGGGTGAGACCCAGTACTTC. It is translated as CASSYLGLAGGPGETQYF.

CDR3 region: CSARDLGDRAQYF. Written as DNA, the CDR3 is TGCAGTGCTAGAGACCTAGGGGATAGGGCGCAGTATTTT. This chain connects TRBV20-1 to TRBJ2-3, with D possibly TRBD1 on 5 matching bases. CDR1 is DFQATT and CDR2 is SNEGSKA in the germline V gene (reference sequence). The CDR3 sequence is 13 residues long. With 0 bases removed from V and 10 bases from J, the gap between germline ends came to 14 bases.

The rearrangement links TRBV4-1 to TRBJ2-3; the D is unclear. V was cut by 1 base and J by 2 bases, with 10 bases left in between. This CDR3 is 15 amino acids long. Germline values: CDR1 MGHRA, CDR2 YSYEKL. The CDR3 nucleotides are TGCGCCAGCAGCCAAGTTACGGTACACACAGATACGCAGTATTTT. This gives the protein CASSQVTVHTDTQYF.

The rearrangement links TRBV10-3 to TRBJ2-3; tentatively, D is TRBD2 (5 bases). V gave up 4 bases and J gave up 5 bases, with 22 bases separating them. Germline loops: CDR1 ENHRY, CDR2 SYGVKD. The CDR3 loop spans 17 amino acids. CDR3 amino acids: CAISGRFPTAGKDTQYF. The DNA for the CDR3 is TGTGCCATCAGTGGGAGGTTCCCTACCGCCGGGAAAGATACGCAGTATTTT.

CDR3 sequence: CASSLPRPGQGGYGYTF. Here the CDR3 DNA reads TGTGCCAGCAGCTTACCCCGCCCGGGACAGGGAGGCTATGGCTACACCTTC. This rearrangement joins TRBV7-2 to TRBJ1-2, with 9 bases fitting TRBD1. The CDR3 has 17 amino acids. Germline loops: CDR1 SGHTA, CDR2 FQGNSA. With 2 bases clipped from V and 4 bases from J, the junction kept 11 bases outside the gene matches.

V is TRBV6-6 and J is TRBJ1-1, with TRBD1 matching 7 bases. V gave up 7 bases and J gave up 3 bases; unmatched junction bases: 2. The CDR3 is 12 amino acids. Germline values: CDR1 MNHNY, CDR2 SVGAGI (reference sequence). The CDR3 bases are TGTGCCAGCAATGACAGGGACACTGAAGCTTTCTTT. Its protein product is CASNDRDTEAFF.

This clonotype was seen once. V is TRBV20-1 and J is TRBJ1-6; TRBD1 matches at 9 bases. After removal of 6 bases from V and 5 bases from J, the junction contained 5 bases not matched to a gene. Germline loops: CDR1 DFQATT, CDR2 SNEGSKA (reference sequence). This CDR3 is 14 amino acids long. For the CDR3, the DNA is TGCAGTGCCACCGGGACAGGGAATAATTCACCCCTCCACTTT. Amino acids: CSATGTGNNSPLHF.

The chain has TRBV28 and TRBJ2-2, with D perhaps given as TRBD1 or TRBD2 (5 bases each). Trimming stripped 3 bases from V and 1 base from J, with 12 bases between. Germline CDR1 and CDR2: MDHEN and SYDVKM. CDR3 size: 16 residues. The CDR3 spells CASSFGGGLNTGELFF. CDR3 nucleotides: TGTGCCAGCAGTTTTGGTGGGGGTCTGAACACCGGGGAGCTGTTTTTT.

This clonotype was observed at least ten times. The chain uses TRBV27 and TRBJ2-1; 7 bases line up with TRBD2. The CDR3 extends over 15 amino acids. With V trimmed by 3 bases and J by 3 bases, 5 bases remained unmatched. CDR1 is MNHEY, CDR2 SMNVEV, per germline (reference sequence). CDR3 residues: CASSFLGGSYNEQFF. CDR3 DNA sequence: TGTGCCAGCAGTTTTCTCGGGGGGAGCTACAATGAGCAGTTCTTC.

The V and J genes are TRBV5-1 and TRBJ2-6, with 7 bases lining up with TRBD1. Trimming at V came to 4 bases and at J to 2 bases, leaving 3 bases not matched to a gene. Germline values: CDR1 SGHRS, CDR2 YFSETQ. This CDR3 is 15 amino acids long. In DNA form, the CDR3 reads TGCGCCAGCAGCCCAGACAGGGCTGGGGCCAACGTCCTGACTTTC. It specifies CASSPDRAGANVLTF.

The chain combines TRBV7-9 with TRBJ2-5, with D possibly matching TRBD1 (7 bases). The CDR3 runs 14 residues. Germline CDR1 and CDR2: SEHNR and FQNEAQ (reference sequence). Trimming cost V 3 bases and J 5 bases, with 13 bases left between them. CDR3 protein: CASSLTGRTETQYF. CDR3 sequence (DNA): TGTGCCAGCAGCTTGACAGGGAGGACGGAGACCCAGTACTTC.

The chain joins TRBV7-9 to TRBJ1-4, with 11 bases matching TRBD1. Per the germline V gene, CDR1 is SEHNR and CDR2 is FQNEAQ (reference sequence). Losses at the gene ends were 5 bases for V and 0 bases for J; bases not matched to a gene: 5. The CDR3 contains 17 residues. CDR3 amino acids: CASSPDRGHSTNEKLFF. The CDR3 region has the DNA TGTGCCAGCAGCCCGGACAGGGGGCATTCAACTAATGAAAAACTGTTTTTT.

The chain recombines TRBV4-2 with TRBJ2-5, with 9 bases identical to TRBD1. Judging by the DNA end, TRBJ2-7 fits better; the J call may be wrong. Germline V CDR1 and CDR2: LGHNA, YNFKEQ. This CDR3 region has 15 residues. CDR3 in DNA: TGTGCCAGCAGCCAGGTACGGGACAGGGTTACCGAGCAGTACTTC. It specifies CASSQVRDRVTEQYF.

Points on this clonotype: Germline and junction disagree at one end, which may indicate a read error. CDR3 amino acids: CASSRWDRANGQFF. The CDR3 coding sequence is TGTGCCAGCAGCAGATGGGACAGGGCCAATGGGCAGTTCTTC. The V gene is TRBV7-9, the J gene TRBJ2-1; 9 bases align to TRBD1. Germline assignment: CDR1 SEHNR and CDR2 FQNEAQ (reference sequence). The CDR3 runs 14 residues.

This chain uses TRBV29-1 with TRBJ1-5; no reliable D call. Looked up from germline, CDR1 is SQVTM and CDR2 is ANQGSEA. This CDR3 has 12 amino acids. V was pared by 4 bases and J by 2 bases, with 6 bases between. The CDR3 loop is CSVGRGNQPQHF. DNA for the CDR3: TGCAGCGTTGGTAGGGGCAATCAGCCCCAGCATTTT.

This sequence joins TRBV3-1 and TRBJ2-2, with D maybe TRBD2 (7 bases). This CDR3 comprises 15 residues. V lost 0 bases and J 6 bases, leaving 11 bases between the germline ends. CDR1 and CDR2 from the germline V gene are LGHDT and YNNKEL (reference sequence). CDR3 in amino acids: CASSQEGGGSGELFF. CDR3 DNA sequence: TGTGCCAGCAGCCAAGAAGGGGGGGGCTCCGGGGAGCTGTTTTTT.

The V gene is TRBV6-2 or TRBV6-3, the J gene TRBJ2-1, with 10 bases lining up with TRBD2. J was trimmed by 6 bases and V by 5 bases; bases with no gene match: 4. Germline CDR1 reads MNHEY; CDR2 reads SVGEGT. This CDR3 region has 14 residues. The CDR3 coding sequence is TGTGCCAGCAGTGTAGCGGGGGGAGCCAATGAGCAGTTCTTC. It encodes CASSVAGGANEQFF.